This TCR beta chain was observed in a study of post-analysis software for immune sequencing data. cDNA libraries for TCR beta contained unique molecular identifiers. TCRdb re-called the PCR reads through MiXCR, storing one row per CDR3 protein. The table has a few hundred thousand distinct CDR3 sequences, 34% seen once; the top ten hold approximately 5.4%. Concerning this clonotype itself: No antigen is known for it.

Study-level results: Among a few TRBV segments more frequent in patients than controls were TRBV5-6, TRBV5-1 and TRBV20-1.

This CDR3 spans 18 amino acids. V lost 4 bases to trimming and J lost 1 base; unmatched junction nucleotides: 11. From germline, CDR1 is SGHDT and CDR2 YYEEEE. This receptor was obtained from a girl under 18 with multiple sclerosis. Sequences were obtained from blood. The chain employs TRBV5-6 and TRBJ2-3, with 11 bases matching TRBD2. The CDR3 coding sequence is TGTGCCAGCAGCCCACTAGCGGGGGTGAACCCTGGCACAGATACGCAGTATTTT. Amino acids: CASSPLAGVNPGTDTQYF.